Listed here is a single T cell receptor beta chain. Its antigen is undetermined. The sample comes from a study of shared clonotypes between healthy human individuals. The study, taken as a whole, reports: Non-shared clonotypes had lower generation probabilities than those shared by all four donors.

Naive CD8 isolation took CD45RO-negative cells positively selected for CCR7 and excluded terminally differentiated effector memory CD45RA+ cells. The authors split each subset's genomic DNA evenly across several immunoSEQ plates. The repertoire was sequenced with immunoSEQ multiplex PCR; TCRdb's copy has only in-frame clones and lacks some. The sample has a few million clones, 80% to 95% seen once. Germline V gives CDR1 SGHNT, CDR2 YYREEE (reference sequence). V lost 2 bases and J lost 11, with 13 bases in between. CDR3 size: 12 residues. This clonotype was sampled from a man aged 18 to 35 in good health. Some clones in this sample may be carry-over from other donors' samples. The rearrangement joins TRBV5-4 to TRBJ1-1; D is possibly TRBD1 (5 bases). The specimen was naive CD8+ T cells from PBMCs. CDR3 amino acids: CASSFGAGRAFF. DNA of the CDR3: TGTGCCAGCAGCTTTGGGGCAGGGAGGGCTTTCTTT.